This T cell receptor beta chain was recovered during a study of PD-L1 blockade in urothelial cancer. Study findings and constraints: Prediction of better survival came from below-median pretreatment blood TCR clonality.

Between the trimmed V and J ends, which lost 6 bases and 3 bases, there was a span of 18 bases. CDR1 MNHEY and CDR2 SMNVEV come from the germline V gene (reference sequence). CDR3 length equals 15 residues. Turning to this clone: Its target is not known.

Sequencing used immunoSEQ multiplex PCR; TCRdb keeps in-frame clones, though not all of them. The data hold roughly 95,000 clones, with around nine tenths observed a single time. Time point noted: pretreatment peripheral blood. The sequences come from PBMCs, collected around atezolizumab (anti-PD-L1) treatment. The chain recombines TRBV27 with TRBJ2-7; no firm D call. The clonotype originates from a man between 60 and 75 years old with urothelial cancer. CDR3 in DNA: TGTGCCAGCAGACGCCAGGCAGCTATCTTCTACGAGCAGTACTTC. The encoded protein is CASRRQAAIFYEQYF.